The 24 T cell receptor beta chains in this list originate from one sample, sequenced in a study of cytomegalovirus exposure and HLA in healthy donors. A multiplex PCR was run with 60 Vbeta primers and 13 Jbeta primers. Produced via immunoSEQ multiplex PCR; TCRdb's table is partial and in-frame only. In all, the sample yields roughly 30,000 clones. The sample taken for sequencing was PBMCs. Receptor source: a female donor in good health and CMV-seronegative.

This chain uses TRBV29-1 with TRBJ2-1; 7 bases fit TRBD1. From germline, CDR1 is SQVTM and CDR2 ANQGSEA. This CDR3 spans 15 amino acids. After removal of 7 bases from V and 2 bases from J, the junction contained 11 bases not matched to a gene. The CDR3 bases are TGCAGCGCCCGAGGACAGGCAGGGACCTACAATGAGCAGTTCTTC. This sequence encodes CSARGQAGTYNEQFF.

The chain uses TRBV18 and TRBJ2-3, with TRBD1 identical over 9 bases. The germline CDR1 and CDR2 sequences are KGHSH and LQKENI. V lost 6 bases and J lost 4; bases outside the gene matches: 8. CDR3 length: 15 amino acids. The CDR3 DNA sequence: TGTGCCAGCTCCCGGGACAGGGCGGGATCAGATACGCAGTATTTT. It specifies CASSRDRAGSDTQYF. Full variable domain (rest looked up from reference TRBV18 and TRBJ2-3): NAGVMQNPRHLVRRRGQEARLRCSPMKGHSHVYWYRQLPEEGLKFMVYLQKENIIDESGMPKERFSAEFPKEGPSILRIQQVVRGDSAAYFCASSRDRAGSDTQYFGPGTRLTVL.

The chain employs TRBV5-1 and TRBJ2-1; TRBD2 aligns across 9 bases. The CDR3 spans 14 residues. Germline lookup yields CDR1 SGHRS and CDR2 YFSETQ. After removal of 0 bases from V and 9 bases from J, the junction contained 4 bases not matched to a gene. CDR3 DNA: TGCGCCAGCAGCTTGGCCCAGACTAGCGGTGAGCAGTTCTTC. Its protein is CASSLAQTSGEQFF.

The CDR3 loop is CASRSGQGRGDYGYTF. The CDR3 DNA sequence: TGTGCCAGCAGATCCGGACAGGGAAGGGGGGACTATGGCTACACCTTC. The chain employs TRBV27 and TRBJ1-2; 8 nucleotides align to TRBD1. Germline CDR1 MNHEY, CDR2 SMNVEV (reference sequence). V lost 6 bases, J lost 3 bases, and 12 bases stayed unmatched. The length of the CDR3 is 16 residues.

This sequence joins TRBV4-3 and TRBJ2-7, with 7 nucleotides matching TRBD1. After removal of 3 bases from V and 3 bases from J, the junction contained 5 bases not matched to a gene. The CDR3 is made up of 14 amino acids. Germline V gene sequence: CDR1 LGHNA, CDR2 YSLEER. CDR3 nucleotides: TGCGCCAGCAGCCAGAGGACAGGACTCTACGAGCAGTACTTC. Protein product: CASSQRTGLYEQYF.

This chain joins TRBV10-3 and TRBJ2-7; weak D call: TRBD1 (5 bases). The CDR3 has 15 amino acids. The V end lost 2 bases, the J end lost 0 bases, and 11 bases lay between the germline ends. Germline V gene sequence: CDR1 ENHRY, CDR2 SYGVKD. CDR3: CAISEAGISSYEQYF. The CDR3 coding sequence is TGTGCCATCAGTGAGGCAGGGATAAGCTCCTACGAGCAGTACTTC.

The CDR3 nucleotides are TGTGCCAGCAGTTCCTATAGCGGGGGTGGAGAGACCCAGTACTTC. As protein: CASSSYSGGGETQYF. The gene calls are TRBV27 and TRBJ2-5; 9 bases match TRBD2. With V trimmed by 4 bases and J by 4 bases, 7 bases remained unmatched. Germline CDR1 reads MNHEY; CDR2 reads SMNVEV (reference sequence). CDR3 size: 15 residues.

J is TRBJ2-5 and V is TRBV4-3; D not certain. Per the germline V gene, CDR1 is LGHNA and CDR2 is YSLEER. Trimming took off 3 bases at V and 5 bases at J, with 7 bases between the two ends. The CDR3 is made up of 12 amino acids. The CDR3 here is CASSQAGETQYF. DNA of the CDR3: TGCGCCAGCAGCCAGGCCGGGGAGACCCAGTACTTC.

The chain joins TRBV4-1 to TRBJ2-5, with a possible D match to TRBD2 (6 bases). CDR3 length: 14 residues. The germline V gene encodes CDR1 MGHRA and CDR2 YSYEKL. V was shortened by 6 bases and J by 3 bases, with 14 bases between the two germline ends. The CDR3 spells CASSALEGKETQYF. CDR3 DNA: TGCGCCAGCAGTGCCCTGGAGGGGAAAGAGACCCAGTACTTC.

The CDR3 is CSVKGAGLSHEQYF. The CDR3 DNA sequence: TGCAGCGTGAAGGGGGCAGGGCTGAGCCACGAGCAGTACTTC. This sequence joins TRBV29-1 and TRBJ2-7, with 7 bases that match TRBD1. Germline trimming cut 6 bases from V and 5 bases from J; bases unmatched to any gene: 13. The germline V gene has CDR1 SQVTM and CDR2 ANQGSEA. The CDR3 totals 14 residues.

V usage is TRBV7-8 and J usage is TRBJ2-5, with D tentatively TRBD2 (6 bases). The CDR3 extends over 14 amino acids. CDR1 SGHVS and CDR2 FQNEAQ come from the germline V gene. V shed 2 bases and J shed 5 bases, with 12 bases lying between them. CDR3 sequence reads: CASSLRGGRETQYF. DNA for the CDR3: TGTGCCAGCAGCTTACGTGGGGGGAGGGAGACCCAGTACTTC.

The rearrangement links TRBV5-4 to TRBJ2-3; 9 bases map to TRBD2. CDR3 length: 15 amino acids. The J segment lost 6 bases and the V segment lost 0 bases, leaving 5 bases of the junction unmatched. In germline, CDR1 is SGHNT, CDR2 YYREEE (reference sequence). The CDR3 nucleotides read TGTGCCAGCAGCTTGGTAGCGCGGGGGGGGGATACGCAGTATTTT. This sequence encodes CASSLVARGGDTQYF.

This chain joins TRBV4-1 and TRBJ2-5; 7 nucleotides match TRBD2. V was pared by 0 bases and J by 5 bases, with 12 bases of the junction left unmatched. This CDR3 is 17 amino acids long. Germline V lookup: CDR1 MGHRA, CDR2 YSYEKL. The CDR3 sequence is CASSQEGAGRGTETQYF. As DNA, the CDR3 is TGCGCCAGCAGCCAAGAAGGGGCAGGGAGGGGTACGGAGACCCAGTACTTC.

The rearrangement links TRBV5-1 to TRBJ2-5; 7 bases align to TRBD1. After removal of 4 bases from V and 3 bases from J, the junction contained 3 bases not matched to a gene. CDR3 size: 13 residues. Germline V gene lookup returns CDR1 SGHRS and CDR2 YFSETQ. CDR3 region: CASSAQGEETQYF. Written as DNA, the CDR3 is TGCGCCAGCAGCGCGCAGGGGGAAGAGACCCAGTACTTC.

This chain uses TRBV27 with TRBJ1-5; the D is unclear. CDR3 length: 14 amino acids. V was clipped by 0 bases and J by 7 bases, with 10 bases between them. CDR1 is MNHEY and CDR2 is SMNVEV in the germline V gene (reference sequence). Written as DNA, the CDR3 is TGTGCCAGCAGTTTATCGAGCCCCAGGCAGCCCCAGCATTTT. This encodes CASSLSSPRQPQHF.

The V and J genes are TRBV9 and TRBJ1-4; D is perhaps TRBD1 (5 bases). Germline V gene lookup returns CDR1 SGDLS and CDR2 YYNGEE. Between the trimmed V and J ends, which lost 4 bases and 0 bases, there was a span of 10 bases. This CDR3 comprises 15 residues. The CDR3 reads CASSTQGTTNEKLFF. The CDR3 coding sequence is TGTGCCAGCAGCACCCAGGGAACAACTAATGAAAAACTGTTTTTT.

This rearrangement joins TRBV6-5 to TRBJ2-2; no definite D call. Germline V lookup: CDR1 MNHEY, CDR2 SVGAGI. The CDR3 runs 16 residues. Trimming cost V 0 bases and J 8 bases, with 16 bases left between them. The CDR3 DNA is TGTGCCAGCAGTTACTCGATTGCAGTTGATTTGGGGGAGCTGTTTTTT. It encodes CASSYSIAVDLGELFF.

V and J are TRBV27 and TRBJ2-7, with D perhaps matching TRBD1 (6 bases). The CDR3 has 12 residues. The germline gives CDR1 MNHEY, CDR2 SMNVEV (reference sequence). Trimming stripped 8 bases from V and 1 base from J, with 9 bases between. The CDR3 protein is CASGDRSYEQYF. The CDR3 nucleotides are TGTGCCAGCGGTGACAGGTCCTACGAGCAGTACTTC.

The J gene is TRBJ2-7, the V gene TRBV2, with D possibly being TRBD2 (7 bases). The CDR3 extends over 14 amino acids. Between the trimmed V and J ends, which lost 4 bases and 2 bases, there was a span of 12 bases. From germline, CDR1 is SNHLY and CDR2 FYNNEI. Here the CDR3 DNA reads TGTGCCAGCAGTGCAGAAGGGGGGGCCTACGAGCAGTACTTC. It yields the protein CASSAEGGAYEQYF. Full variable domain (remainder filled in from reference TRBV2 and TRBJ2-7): EPEVTQTPSHQVTQMGQEVILRCVPISNHLYFYWYRQILGQKVEFLVSFYNNEISEKSEIFDDQFSVERPDGSNFTLKIRSTKLEDSAMYFCASSAEGGAYEQYFGPGTRLTVT.

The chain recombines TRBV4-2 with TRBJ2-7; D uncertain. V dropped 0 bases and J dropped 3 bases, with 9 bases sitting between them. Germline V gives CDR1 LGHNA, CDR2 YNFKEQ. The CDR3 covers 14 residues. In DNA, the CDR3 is TGTGCCAGCAGCCAAGATAGCAAGGACTACGAGCAGTACTTC. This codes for CASSQDSKDYEQYF.

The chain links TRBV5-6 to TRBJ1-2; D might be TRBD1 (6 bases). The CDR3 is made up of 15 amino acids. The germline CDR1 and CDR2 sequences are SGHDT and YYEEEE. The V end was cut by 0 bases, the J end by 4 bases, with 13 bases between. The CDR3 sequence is CASSLASRGTYGYTF. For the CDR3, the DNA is TGTGCCAGCAGCTTGGCCTCTAGGGGGACCTATGGCTACACCTTC.

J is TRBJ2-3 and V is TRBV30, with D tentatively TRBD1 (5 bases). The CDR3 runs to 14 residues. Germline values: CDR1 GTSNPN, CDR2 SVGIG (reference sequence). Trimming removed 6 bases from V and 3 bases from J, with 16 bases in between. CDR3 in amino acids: CACLRTSGTDTQYF. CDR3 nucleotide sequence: TGTGCCTGCCTTAGAACATCAGGGACAGATACGCAGTATTTT.

In nucleotides, the CDR3 is TGTGCCAGCTCACCCACAAGCGGGGGCACCGGGGAGCTGTTTTTT. Its protein is CASSPTSGGTGELFF. V usage is TRBV18 and J usage is TRBJ2-2, with 8 bases lining up with TRBD2. Trimming cost V 3 bases and J 4 bases; bases outside gene matches: 4. CDR1 is KGHSH and CDR2 is LQKENI in the germline V gene. The CDR3 contains 15 residues.

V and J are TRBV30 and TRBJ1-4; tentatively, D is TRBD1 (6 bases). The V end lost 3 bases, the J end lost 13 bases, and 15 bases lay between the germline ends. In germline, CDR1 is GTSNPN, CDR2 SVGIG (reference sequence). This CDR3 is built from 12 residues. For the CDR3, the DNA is TGTGCCTGGAGACGAACAGGGAACGGACTGTTTTTT. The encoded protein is CAWRRTGNGLFF. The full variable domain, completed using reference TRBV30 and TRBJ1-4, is SQTIHQWPATLVQPVGSPLSLECTVEGTSNPNLYWYRQAAGRGLQLLFYSVGIGQISSEVPQNLSASRPQDRQFILSSKKLLLSDSGFYLCAWRRTGNGLFFGSGTQLSVL.